Reported below is one T cell receptor beta chain. At least ten counts were recorded for this clonotype. Its antigen remains undetermined. Base qualities are missing; no much larger clone stands one base away. The lymph node samples were taken from the axillary draining lymph nodes of breast cancer patients. This sample was included in a study of breast tumors, draining lymph nodes, adjacent tissues listed by TCRdb under 2016. Study-wide context: The study compared TCR beta repertoires across tumor, adjacent nontumor tissue and axillary lymph nodes from breast cancer patients. The study aimed to assess the relationships and possible T-cell exchange between tumor, surrounding tissue and draining lymph node repertoires in human breast cancer.

Sequencer: Illumina HiSeq 2000. TCR beta chain libraries were generated through multiplex PCR amplification. High-throughput sequencing was used to analyze the amplified TCR beta chain products. Using fastp trimming at Q25 and MiXCR clonotype assembly, TCRdb reanalyzed the public sequencing data and kept in-frame beta chains. One record per CDR3 amino acid sequence lists the most common genes and DNA. The sample includes 200,000 to 300,000 distinct CDR3 sequences, with around 31% observed a single time. 1.1% of the sample lies in the top ten. The CDR3 runs 13 residues from the cysteine to the phenylalanine. Here the CDR3 DNA is all that survives: 39 bases in frame from base 1. V loses 4 bases of germline sequence and J loses 7 bases, and the interval between the two ends is 11 bases. From the germline V gene, CDR1 is MNHNS and CDR2 is SASEGT. The study at large found these results: Tumors showed preferential V and J gene usage, and their T-cell repertoire diversity fell below that of lymph nodes yet above that of nontumor tissue. A scenario in which most tumor T cells derive from the lymph node and then expand within tumor tissue was judged to be consistent with the data. The similarity between tumor and nontumor tissue repertoires was significantly greater in luminal-like breast cancer than in basal-like breast cancer. The conclusion that tumor T cells originate in lymph nodes was presented as consistent with a hypothesis rather than as directly demonstrated.

The sample taken for sequencing was axillary lymph node tissue. This receptor was taken from a female donor with breast cancer. Some clones in this sample may be carry-over from other donors' samples. The chain was built from TRBV6-1 and TRBJ1-5; TRBD1 might be the D gene, on 5 matching bases. The sequenced DNA is TGTGCCAGCAGTGTTGCAGGGAGCCAGCCCCAGCATTTT. Its translation is CASSVAGSQPQHF.